This T cell receptor (beta chain) is drawn from a study of OX40 agonist ivuxolimab in advanced cancers. Study observations and caveats: In CD8+ T cells, expanded clones were on average more numerous than in CD4+. Certain nonresponding patients likewise had low normalized T-cell clonal expansion.

Notes on this clone: Its antigen is still unknown.

Sequencing was performed with immunoSEQ multiplex PCR; in TCRdb, only in-frame clones are kept and a portion is missing. The sample yields about 77,000 clones, about 83% seen once. This CDR3 is 13 amino acids long. In germline, CDR1 is MNHEY, CDR2 SMNVEV (reference sequence). V lost 7 bases and J lost 2, with 10 bases in between. The source of this sequence is an adult with an advanced solid tumor such as melanoma, head and neck, liver or kidney cancer. The sample was CD4+ or CD8+ T cells sorted from blood, taken in a trial of the OX40 agonist ivuxolimab. J is TRBJ2-3 and V is TRBV27, with D possibly being TRBD1 (6 bases). The CDR3 sequence: CASKAGATDTQYF. DNA of the CDR3: TGTGCCAGCAAAGCAGGGGCCACAGATACGCAGTATTTT.